The sequence of this TCR beta chain was determined in a study of blood T cell repertoires in COVID-19. For the study at large: Collection of acute and convalescent COVID-19 samples took place in the United States, Italy and Spain. Sample material is recorded as cDNA or gDNA derived from T cells, B-cell-depleted T cells, or PBMCs.

Only in-frame clones appear in the TCRdb table, and some are missing; sequencing was by immunoSEQ multiplex PCR. The sample carries more than 90,000 clones, 85% recorded once. The CDR3 covers 15 residues. Trimming pared 2 bases from V and 2 bases from J, leaving 9 bases between. Germline V lookup: CDR1 MDHEN, CDR2 SYDVKM. The clonotype comes from a woman aged 70-85 years with active or convalescent COVID-19. This chain joins TRBV28 and TRBJ2-2; a possible D gene is TRBD1 (5 bases). Material: peripheral blood. CDR3 region: CASSLRGDNTGELFF. The CDR3 region has the DNA TGTGCCAGCAGTTTAAGGGGCGACAACACCGGGGAGCTGTTTTTT.